This T cell receptor beta chain appears in the sequencing data of a study of blood T cell repertoires in COVID-19. Overall study context: The cDNA or gDNA used as material had been derived from T cells, B-cell-depleted T cells, or PBMCs.

The protocol was immunoSEQ multiplex PCR, while the TCRdb copy is restricted to in-frame clones and leaves out a portion. The sample lists roughly 170,000 clones; about 80% were seen once. The CDR3 extends over 14 amino acids. V dropped 4 bases and J dropped 3; count of bases not matched to a gene: 6. CDR1 is SGHVS, CDR2 FNYEAQ, per germline. This chain connects TRBV7-6 to TRBJ2-7; TRBD1 aligns across 7 bases. The receptor's source is a human donor in a cohort sampled during active COVID-19. Sequencing used peripheral blood. The CDR3 reads CASSSRTGDYEQYF. In nucleotides, the CDR3 is TGTGCCAGCAGCTCGAGGACAGGAGACTACGAGCAGTACTTC.